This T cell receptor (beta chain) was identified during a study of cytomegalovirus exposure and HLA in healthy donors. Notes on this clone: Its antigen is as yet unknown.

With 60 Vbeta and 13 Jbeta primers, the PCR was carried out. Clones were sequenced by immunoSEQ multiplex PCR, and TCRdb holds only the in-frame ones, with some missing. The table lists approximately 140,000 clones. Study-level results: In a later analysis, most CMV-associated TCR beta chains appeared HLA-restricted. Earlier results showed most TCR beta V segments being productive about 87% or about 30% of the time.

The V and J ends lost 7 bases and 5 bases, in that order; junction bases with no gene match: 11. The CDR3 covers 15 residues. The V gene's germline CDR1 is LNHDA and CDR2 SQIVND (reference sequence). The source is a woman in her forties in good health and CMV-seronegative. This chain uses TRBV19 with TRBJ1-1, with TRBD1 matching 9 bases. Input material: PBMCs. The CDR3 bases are TGTGCCAGTAACTTCCGGGACAGGGTCGAAACTGAAGCTTTCTTT. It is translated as CASNFRDRVETEAFF. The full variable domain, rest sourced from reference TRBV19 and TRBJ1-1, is DGGITQSPKYLFRKEGQNVTLSCEQNLNHDAMYWYRQDPGQGLRLIYYSQIVNDFQKGDIAEGYSVSREKKESFPLTVTSAQKNPTAFYLCASNFRDRVETEAFFGQGTRLTVV.